The 18 T cell receptor beta chains listed next were all sequenced from one sample in a study of CD8+ T cells in alopecia areata (dated by TCRdb to about 2018). Receptor libraries were prepared by the immunoSEQ multiplex PCR assay. RNA was extracted from all samples and reverse transcribed into cDNA as template for TCR sequencing. Not all clones reach the TCRdb copy of this immuneACCESS table, which keeps in-frame sequences only. Checked studies attribute under half of the gap to unresolved V genes and leave the rest unexplained. Within this sample are roughly 16,000 clones, with almost 60% of them counted one time only. The ten largest make up around an eighth of the sample. Peripheral blood and lesional scalp punch biopsies were obtained from patients with alopecia areata. The sequenced sample was skin. The receptors here all came from a human donor with alopecia areata.

This sequence joins TRBV7-8 and TRBJ2-7; 11 nucleotides align to TRBD2. The germline gives CDR1 SGHVS, CDR2 FQNEAQ. There are 16 residues in the CDR3. After removal of 0 bases from V and 3 bases from J, the junction contained 4 bases not matched to a gene. The CDR3 coding sequence is TGTGCCAGCAGCTTAGCCGCTGGACTAGCGGGCTACGAGCAGTACTTC. Translated: CASSLAAGLAGYEQYF. The full variable domain, its missing parts supplied by reference TRBV7-8 and TRBJ2-7, is GAGVSQSPRYKVAKRGQDVALRCDPISGHVSLFWYQQALGQGPEFLTYFQNEAQLDKSGLPSDRFFAERPEGSVSTLKIQRTQQEDSAVYLCASSLAAGLAGYEQYFGPGTRLTVT.

Concerning this clone: It may be a read error: a sequence one base away is much more abundant. The chain couples TRBV29-1 to TRBJ1-1; no reliable D call. Per the germline V gene, CDR1 is SQVTM and CDR2 is ANQGSEA. The CDR3 runs to 10 residues. The CDR3 DNA reads as TGCAGCGTGAAAAACATTGAAGCTTTCTTT. Its translation: CSVKNIEAFF.

This chain uses TRBV7-9 with TRBJ1-1; D gene ambiguous. Germline-derived CDR1 and CDR2 are SEHNR and FQNEAQ (reference sequence). Deletions cut 9 bases from V and 1 base from J, with 9 bases between. The CDR3 extends over 12 amino acids. CDR3: CASDLGNTEAFF. CDR3 bases: TGTGCCAGTGACCTGGGGAACACTGAAGCTTTCTTT.

This clone was seen only once. The chain uses TRBV28 and TRBJ1-1, with a possible D match to TRBD1 (5 bases). The germline V gene has CDR1 MDHEN and CDR2 SYDVKM. The CDR3 totals 14 residues. Trimming left V 5 bases short and J 1 base short, with 11 bases between. The CDR3 region is CASSPDMGNTEAFF. CDR3 coding DNA: TGTGCCAGCAGTCCGGACATGGGGAACACTGAAGCTTTCTTT.

The table lists this clone with a few counts. This rearrangement joins TRBV6-5 to TRBJ2-7, with 8 bases that match TRBD2. Germline V gene sequence: CDR1 MNHEY, CDR2 SVGAGI. The V segment lost 6 bases and the J segment 10 bases; nucleotides outside the gene matches: 5. The CDR3 is made up of 11 amino acids. The CDR3 sequence is CASRLAGLQYF. CDR3 coding DNA: TGTGCCAGCAGGTTAGCGGGGCTCCAGTACTTC.

The CDR3: CASSPAAAYEQYF. The CDR3, as DNA: TGTGCCAGCTCACCAGCGGCAGCCTACGAGCAGTACTTC. The J gene is TRBJ2-7, the V gene TRBV18; no firm D call. The V end lost 2 bases, the J end lost 2 bases, and 7 bases lay between the germline ends. This CDR3 is built from 13 residues. Germline CDR1 and CDR2: KGHSH and LQKENI.

The rearrangement links TRBV5-2 to TRBJ2-6; the table's D call, TRBD2, has no DNA check behind it. TRBV5-2 is labeled a pseudogene. This CDR3 has 18 amino acids. For the CDR3, the DNA is TGTGCCAGCAACCGATTTAGAGGTACACAAAGTCGGGCCAACGTCCTGACTTTC. This sequence encodes CASNRFRGTQSRANVLTF.

This clone was detected only a few times. This chain joins TRBV28 and TRBJ2-3; the match to TRBD2 covers 12 bases. The V gene's germline CDR1 is MDHEN and CDR2 SYDVKM. Losses at the gene ends were 7 bases for V and 5 bases for J; bases not matched to a gene: 4. This CDR3 is built from 14 residues. The CDR3 loop is CASTLAGGIDTQYF. In nucleotides, the CDR3 is TGTGCCAGCACACTAGCGGGAGGAATAGATACGCAGTATTTT.

This sequence joins TRBV14 and TRBJ1-3; D remains unclear. V lost 0 bases, J lost 0 bases, and 15 bases lay in between. CDR1 and CDR2 from the germline V gene are SGHDN and FVKESK. CDR3 size: 18 residues. CDR3 region: CASSQDVRAGLSGNTIYF. Here the CDR3 DNA reads TGTGCCAGCAGCCAAGATGTCCGGGCAGGCCTCTCTGGAAACACCATATATTTT.

The chain recombines TRBV6-5 with TRBJ1-1; 9 nucleotides match TRBD1. The CDR3 contains 15 residues. The V segment lost 6 bases and the J segment 8 bases; nucleotides outside the gene matches: 13. Germline lookup yields CDR1 MNHEY and CDR2 SVGAGI. CDR3 protein: CASSDSGTGHLEAFF. The CDR3 DNA reads TGTGCCAGCAGCGATTCCGGGACAGGGCACTTGGAAGCTTTCTTT.

Comment on this clone: Germline is not matched at one junction end, which may reflect a read error. This chain uses TRBV5-1 with TRBJ2-5; D gene ambiguous. The CDR3 is made up of 13 amino acids. Germline loops: CDR1 SGHRS, CDR2 YFSETQ. CDR3 protein: CASSLDIQETRYF. CDR3 nucleotides: TGCGCCAGCAGCTTGGACATCCAAGAGACCCGGTACTTC.

V gene TRBV28 combines with J gene TRBJ2-1; 11 bases match TRBD2. This CDR3 spans 15 amino acids. Looked up from germline, CDR1 is MDHEN and CDR2 is SYDVKM. V gave up 7 bases and J gave up 10 bases; unmatched junction bases: 12. The CDR3 DNA reads as TGTGCCAGCATGATAGCGGGAGGGCCGGCTCGGGAGCAGTTCTTC. Protein sequence: CASMIAGGPAREQFF.

This chain joins TRBV29-1 and TRBJ2-7; TRBD1 is a possible D gene (6 bases). V lost 0 bases, J lost 3 bases, and 15 bases lay in between. Germline values: CDR1 SQVTM, CDR2 ANQGSEA. The CDR3 is 15 residues long. CDR3: CSVEDGGRANYEQYF. The DNA for the CDR3 is TGCAGCGTTGAAGATGGGGGCAGGGCTAACTACGAGCAGTACTTC.

This chain joins TRBV19 and TRBJ1-1; no reliable D call. Between the trimmed V and J ends, which lost 6 bases and 0 bases, there was a span of 8 bases. The CDR3 length is 13 residues. CDR1 LNHDA and CDR2 SQIVND come from the germline V gene (reference sequence). The CDR3 DNA follows: TGTGCCAGTAGAAAAAGTTTGAACACTGAAGCTTTCTTT. Protein sequence: CASRKSLNTEAFF.

The DNA of the CDR3 is TGTGCCAGCACCTCACTTGCGAGGTGGACTAATGAAAAACTGTTTTTT. It encodes CASTSLARWTNEKLFF. The chain carries TRBV28 and TRBJ1-4; D gene ambiguous. The V gene's germline CDR1 is MDHEN and CDR2 SYDVKM. Between the trimmed V and J ends, which lost 7 bases and 2 bases, there was a span of 17 bases. CDR3 length: 16 residues. Full variable domain (remainder filled in from reference TRBV28 and TRBJ1-4): DVKVTQSSRYLVKRTGEKVFLECVQDMDHENMFWYRQDPGLGLRLIYFSYDVKMKEKGDIPEGYSVSREKKERFSLILESASTNQTSMYLCASTSLARWTNEKLFFGSGTQLSVL.

This clone was counted a single time. CDR3 amino acids: CASSFAGLAPDTQYF. The CDR3 bases are TGCGCCAGCAGCTTCGCGGGACTAGCCCCAGATACGCAGTATTTT. The V gene is TRBV5-1, the J gene TRBJ2-3; 9 bases agree with TRBD2. The junction had 5 bases not matched to a gene; V was cut back by 2 bases and J by 4 bases. This CDR3 region has 15 residues. Looked up from germline, CDR1 is SGHRS and CDR2 is YFSETQ.

This clone was detected only a few times. The chain employs TRBV29-1 and TRBJ2-1, with TRBD2 identical over 12 bases. CDR3 length: 13 residues. V trimming: 6 bases; J trimming: 4 bases; junction bases outside the gene matches: 1. Germline V gene sequence: CDR1 SQVTM, CDR2 ANQGSEA. CDR3 loop: CSVGTSGYNEQFF. CDR3 DNA: TGCAGCGTGGGGACTAGCGGGTACAATGAGCAGTTCTTC.

V usage is TRBV6-4 and J usage is TRBJ1-2, with D perhaps TRBD1 (5 bases). The V and J ends lost 6 bases and 6 bases respectively, with 11 bases between them. Germline CDR1 MRHNA, CDR2 SNTAGT. The CDR3 is 12 amino acids. Here the CDR3 reads CASRDIKDGYTF. The CDR3, as DNA: TGTGCCAGCAGGGACATAAAAGATGGCTACACCTTC.